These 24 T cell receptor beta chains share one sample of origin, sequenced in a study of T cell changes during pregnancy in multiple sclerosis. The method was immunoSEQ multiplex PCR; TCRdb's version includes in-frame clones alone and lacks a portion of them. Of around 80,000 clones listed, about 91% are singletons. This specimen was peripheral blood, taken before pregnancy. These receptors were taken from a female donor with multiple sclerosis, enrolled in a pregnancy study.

For the CDR3, the DNA is TGTGCCAGCGAGGAAGGATCGACGGTGGGTGAAAAACTGTTTTTT. Translated, it gives CASEEGSTVGEKLFF. The rearrangement uses TRBV7-9 and TRBJ1-4; D remains ambiguous. Per the germline V gene, CDR1 is SEHNR and CDR2 is FQNEAQ (reference sequence). The CDR3 sequence is 15 residues long. Trimming removed 8 bases at V and 7 bases at J, with 20 bases between.

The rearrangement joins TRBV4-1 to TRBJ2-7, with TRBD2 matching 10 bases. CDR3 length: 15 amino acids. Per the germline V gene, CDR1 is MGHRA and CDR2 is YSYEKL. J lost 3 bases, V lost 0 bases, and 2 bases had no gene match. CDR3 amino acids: CASSQDASGGYEQYF. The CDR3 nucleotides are TGCGCCAGCAGCCAAGACGCTAGCGGGGGCTACGAGCAGTACTTC.

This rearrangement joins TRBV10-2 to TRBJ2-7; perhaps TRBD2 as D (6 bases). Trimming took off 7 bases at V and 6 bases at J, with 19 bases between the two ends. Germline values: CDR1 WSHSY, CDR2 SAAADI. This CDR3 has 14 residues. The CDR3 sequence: CASNQWGVGGEQYF. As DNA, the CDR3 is TGCGCCAGCAACCAGTGGGGGGTCGGGGGCGAGCAGTACTTC.

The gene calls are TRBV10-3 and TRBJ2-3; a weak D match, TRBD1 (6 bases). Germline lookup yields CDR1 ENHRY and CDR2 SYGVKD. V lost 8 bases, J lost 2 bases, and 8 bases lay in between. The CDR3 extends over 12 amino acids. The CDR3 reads CAIGQLTDTQYF. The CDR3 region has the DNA TGTGCCATCGGACAGCTCACAGATACGCAGTATTTT.

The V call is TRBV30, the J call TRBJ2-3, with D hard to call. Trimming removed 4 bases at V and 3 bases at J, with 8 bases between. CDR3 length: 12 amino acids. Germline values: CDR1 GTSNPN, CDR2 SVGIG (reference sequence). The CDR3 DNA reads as TGTGCCTGGAATGGCCCGACAGATACGCAGTATTTT. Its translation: CAWNGPTDTQYF.

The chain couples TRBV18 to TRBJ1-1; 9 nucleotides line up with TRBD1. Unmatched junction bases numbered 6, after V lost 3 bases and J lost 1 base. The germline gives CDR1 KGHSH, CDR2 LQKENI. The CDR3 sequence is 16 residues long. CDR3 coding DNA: TGTGCCAGCTCACCCGAGGAGGACAGGGGGAACACTGAAGCTTTCTTT. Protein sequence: CASSPEEDRGNTEAFF.

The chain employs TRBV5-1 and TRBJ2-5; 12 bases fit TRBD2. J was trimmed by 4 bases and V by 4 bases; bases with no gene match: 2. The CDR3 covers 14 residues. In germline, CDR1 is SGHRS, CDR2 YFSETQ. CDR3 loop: CASSGLAGTETQYF. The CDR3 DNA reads TGCGCCAGCAGCGGACTAGCGGGGACAGAGACCCAGTACTTC.

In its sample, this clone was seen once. The chain's CDR3 is CASSQSSRERPYEQYF. Written as DNA, the CDR3 is TGCGCCAGCAGTCAATCCTCCCGGGAGCGACCCTACGAGCAGTACTTC. The chain has TRBV23-1 and TRBJ2-7; D perhaps matches TRBD2 (6 bases). TRBV23-1 counts as an open reading frame of uncertain function. This CDR3 is 16 amino acids long. V lost 0 bases and J 2 bases, leaving 14 bases between the germline ends.

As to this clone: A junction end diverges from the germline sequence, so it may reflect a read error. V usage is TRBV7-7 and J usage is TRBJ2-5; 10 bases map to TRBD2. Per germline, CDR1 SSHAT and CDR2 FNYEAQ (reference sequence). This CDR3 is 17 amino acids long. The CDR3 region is CASSLELAGSYQETQYF. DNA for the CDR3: TGTGCTAGCAGCTTAGAACTAGCGGGGTCGTACCAAGAGACCCAGTACTTC.

CDR3 in DNA: TGTGCCAGCAGTTACTCGACAGGGGACCGGACTGAAGCTTTCTTT. Protein product: CASSYSTGDRTEAFF. The chain couples TRBV6-5 to TRBJ1-1, with TRBD1 matching over 8 bases. The germline V gene encodes CDR1 MNHEY and CDR2 SVGAGI. The CDR3 covers 15 residues. Losses at the gene ends were 0 bases for V and 5 bases for J; bases not matched to a gene: 5.

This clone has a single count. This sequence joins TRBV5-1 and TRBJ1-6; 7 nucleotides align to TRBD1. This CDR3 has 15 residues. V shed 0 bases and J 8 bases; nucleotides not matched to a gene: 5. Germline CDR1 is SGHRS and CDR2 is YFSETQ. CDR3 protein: CASSLAGQRYSPLHF. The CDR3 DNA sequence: TGCGCCAGCAGCTTGGCGGGACAGCGCTATTCACCCCTCCACTTT.

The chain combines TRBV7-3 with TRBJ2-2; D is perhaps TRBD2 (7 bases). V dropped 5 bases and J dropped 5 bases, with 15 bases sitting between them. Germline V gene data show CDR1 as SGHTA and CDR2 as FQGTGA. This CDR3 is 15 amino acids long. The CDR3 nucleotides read TGTGCCAGCAGCACTCTGGGGGGGCTGACCGGGGAGCTGTTTTTT. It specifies CASSTLGGLTGELFF.

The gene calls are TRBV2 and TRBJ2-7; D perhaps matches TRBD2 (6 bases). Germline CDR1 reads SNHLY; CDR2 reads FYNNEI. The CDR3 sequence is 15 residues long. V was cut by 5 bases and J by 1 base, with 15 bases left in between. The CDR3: CASSPKSGGSYEQYF. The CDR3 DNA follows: TGTGCCAGCAGTCCAAAATCCGGGGGTTCCTACGAGCAGTACTTC.

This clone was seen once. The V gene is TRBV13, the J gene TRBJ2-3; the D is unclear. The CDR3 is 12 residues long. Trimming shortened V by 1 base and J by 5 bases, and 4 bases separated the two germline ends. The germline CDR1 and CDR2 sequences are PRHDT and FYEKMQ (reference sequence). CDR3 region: CASSLVRDTQYF. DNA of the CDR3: TGTGCCAGCAGCTTAGTGAGAGATACGCAGTATTTT.

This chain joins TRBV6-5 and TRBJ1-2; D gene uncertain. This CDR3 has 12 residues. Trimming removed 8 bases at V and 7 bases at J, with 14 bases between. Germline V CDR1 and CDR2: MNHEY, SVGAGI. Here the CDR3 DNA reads TGTGCCAGCGGTAGAGAAACGGGTGGCTACACCTTC. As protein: CASGRETGGYTF.

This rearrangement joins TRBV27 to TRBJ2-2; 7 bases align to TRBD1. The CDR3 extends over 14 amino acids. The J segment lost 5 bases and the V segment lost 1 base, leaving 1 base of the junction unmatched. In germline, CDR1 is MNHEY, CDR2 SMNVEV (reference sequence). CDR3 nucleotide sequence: TGTGCCAGCAGTTTATGGACAGGTACCGGGGAGCTGTTTTTT. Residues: CASSLWTGTGELFF.

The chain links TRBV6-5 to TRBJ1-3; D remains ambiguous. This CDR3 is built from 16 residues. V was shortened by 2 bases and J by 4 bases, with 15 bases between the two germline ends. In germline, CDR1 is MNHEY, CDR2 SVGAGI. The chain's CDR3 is CASSYTTRRGGNTIYF. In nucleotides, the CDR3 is TGTGCCAGCAGTTACACGACTCGGCGAGGAGGAAACACCATATATTTT.

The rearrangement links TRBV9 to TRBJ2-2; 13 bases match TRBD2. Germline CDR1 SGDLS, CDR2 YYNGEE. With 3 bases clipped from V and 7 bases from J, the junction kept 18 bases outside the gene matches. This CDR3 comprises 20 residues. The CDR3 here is CASSENLNDTSGGENGELFF. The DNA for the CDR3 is TGTGCCAGCAGCGAAAACTTAAACGATACTAGCGGGGGGGAGAACGGGGAGCTGTTTTTT. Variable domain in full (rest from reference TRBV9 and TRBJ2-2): DSGVTQTPKHLITATGQRVTLRCSPRSGDLSVYWYQQSLDQGLQFLIQYYNGEERAKGNILERFSAQQFPDLHSELNLSSLELGDSALYFCASSENLNDTSGGENGELFFGEGSRLTVL.

The CDR3 DNA sequence: TGTGCCAGCAGCTTGGGCGTCACTAGCGGGGGGTGGGATGAGCAGTTCTTC. Encoded protein: CASSLGVTSGGWDEQFF. The chain joins TRBV5-4 to TRBJ2-1; TRBD2 aligns across 12 bases. Germline lookup yields CDR1 SGHNT and CDR2 YYREEE (reference sequence). CDR3 length: 17 residues. V lost 0 bases to trimming and J lost 8 bases; unmatched junction nucleotides: 9.

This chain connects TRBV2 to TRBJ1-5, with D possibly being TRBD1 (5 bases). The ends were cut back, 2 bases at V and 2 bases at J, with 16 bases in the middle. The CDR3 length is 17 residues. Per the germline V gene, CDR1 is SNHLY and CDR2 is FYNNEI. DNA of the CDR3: TGTGCCAGCAGTGAAAGCACATCAGGGTTGGGCAATCAGCCCCAGCATTTT. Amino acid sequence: CASSESTSGLGNQPQHF.

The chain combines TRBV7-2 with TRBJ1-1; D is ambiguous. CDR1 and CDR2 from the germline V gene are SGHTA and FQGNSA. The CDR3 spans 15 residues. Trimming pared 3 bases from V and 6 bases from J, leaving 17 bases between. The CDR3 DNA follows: TGTGCCAGCAGCTTGCCGGGGAGGGCAGACCCTGAAGCTTTCTTT. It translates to CASSLPGRADPEAFF.

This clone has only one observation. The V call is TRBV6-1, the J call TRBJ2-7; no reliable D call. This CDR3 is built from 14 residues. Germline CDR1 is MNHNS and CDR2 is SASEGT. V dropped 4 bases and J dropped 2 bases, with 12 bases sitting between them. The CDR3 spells CASSGVVGAYEQYF. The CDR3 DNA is TGTGCCAGCAGTGGAGTTGTAGGAGCCTACGAGCAGTACTTC.

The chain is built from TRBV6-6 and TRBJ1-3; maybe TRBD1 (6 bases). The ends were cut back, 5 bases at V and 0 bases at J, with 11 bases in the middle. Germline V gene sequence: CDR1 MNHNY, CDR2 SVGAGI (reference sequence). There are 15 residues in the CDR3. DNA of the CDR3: TGTGCCAGCAGTCGAAGGGGGAGCTCTGGAAACACCATATATTTT. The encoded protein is CASSRRGSSGNTIYF.

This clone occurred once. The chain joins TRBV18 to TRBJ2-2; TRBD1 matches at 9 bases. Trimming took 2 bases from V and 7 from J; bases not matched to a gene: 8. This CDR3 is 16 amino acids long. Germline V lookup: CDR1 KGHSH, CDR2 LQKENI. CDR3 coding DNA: TGTGCCAGCTCACCAGATCCGGGACAGGGCGGCGGGGAGCTGTTTTTT. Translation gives CASSPDPGQGGGELFF.